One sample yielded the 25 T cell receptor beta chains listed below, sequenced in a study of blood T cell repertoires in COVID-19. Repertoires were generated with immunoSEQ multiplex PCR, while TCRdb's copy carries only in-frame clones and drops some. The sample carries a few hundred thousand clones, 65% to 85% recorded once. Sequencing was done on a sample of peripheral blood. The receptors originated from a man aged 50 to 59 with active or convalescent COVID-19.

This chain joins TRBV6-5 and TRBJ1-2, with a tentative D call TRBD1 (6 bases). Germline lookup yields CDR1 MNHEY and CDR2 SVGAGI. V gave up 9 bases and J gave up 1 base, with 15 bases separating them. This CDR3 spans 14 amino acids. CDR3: CASAMQQGNYGYTF. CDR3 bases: TGTGCCAGTGCCATGCAACAGGGTAACTATGGCTACACCTTC.

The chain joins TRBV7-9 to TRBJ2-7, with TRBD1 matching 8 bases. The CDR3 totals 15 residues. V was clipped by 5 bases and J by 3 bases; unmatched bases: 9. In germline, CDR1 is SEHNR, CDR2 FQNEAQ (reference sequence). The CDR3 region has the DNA TGTGCCAGCAGCCTAGGACAGGGCGTATTCTACGAGCAGTACTTC. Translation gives CASSLGQGVFYEQYF.

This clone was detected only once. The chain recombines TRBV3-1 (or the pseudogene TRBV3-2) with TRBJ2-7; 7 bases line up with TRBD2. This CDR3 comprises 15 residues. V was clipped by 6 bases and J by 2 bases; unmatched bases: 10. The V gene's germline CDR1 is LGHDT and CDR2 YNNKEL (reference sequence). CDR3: CASSIRGGPTYEQYF. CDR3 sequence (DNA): TGTGCCAGCAGTATTCGGGGAGGGCCCACCTACGAGCAGTACTTC.

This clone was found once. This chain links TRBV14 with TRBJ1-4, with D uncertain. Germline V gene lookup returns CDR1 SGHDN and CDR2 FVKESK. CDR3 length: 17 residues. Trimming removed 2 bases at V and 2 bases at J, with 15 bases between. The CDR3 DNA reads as TGTGCCAGCAGCCAACCCCCTTTAAGAAGCACTAATGAAAAACTGTTTTTT. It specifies CASSQPPLRSTNEKLFF.

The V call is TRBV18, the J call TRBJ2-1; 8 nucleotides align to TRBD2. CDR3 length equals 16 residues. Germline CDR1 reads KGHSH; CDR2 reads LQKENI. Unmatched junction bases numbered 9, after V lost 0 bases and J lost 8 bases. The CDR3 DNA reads TGTGCCAGCTCACCACCGGTGCGCCGGGAGGGCCATGAGCAGTTCTTC. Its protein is CASSPPVRREGHEQFF.

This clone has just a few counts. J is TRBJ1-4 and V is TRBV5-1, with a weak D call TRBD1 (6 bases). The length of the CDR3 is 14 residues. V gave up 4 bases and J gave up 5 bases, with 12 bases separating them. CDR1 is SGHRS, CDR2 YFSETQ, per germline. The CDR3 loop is CASSVLGANEKLFF. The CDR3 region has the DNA TGCGCCAGCAGCGTTCTGGGGGCGAATGAAAAACTGTTTTTT. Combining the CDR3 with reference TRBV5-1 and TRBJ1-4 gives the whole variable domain KAGVTQTPRYLIKTRGQQVTLSCSPISGHRSVSWYQQTPGQGLQFLFEYFSETQRNKGNFPGRFSGRQFSNSRSEMNVSTLELGDSALYLCASSVLGANEKLFFGSGTQLSVL.

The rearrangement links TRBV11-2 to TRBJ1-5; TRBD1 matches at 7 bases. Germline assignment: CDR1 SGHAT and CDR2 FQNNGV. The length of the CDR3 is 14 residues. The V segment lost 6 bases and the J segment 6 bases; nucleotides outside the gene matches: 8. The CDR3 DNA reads TGTGCCAGCAGTGAGACAGGGTCCAGTCAGCCCCAGCATTTT. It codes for CASSETGSSQPQHF.

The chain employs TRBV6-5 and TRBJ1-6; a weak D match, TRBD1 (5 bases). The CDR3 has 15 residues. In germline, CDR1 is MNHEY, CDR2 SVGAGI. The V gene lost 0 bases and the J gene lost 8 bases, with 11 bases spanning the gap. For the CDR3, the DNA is TGTGCCAGCAGTTACTCGGGGGGGGAGCATTCACCCCTCCACTTT. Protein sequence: CASSYSGGEHSPLHF.

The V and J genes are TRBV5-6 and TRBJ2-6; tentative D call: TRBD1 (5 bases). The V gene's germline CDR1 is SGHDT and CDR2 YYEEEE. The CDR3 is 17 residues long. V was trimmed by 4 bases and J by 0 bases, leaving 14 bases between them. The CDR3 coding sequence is TGTGCCAGCAGCCATGGGGCAGTCTTCTCTGGGGCCAACGTCCTGACTTTC. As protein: CASSHGAVFSGANVLTF.

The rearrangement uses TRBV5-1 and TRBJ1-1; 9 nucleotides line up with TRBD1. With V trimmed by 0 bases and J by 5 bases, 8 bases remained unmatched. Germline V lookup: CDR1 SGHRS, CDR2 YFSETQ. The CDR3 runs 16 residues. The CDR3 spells CASSLELLGTGTEAFF. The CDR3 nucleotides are TGCGCCAGCAGCTTGGAGCTTTTGGGGACAGGGACTGAAGCTTTCTTT.

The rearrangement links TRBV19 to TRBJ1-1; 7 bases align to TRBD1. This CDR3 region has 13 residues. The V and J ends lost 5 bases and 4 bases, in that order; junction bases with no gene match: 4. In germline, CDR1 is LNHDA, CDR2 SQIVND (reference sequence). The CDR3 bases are TGTGCCAGTAGTCGGACAGGCATCACTGAAGCTTTCTTT. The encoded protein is CASSRTGITEAFF. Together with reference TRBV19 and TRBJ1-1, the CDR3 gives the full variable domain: DGGITQSPKYLFRKEGQNVTLSCEQNLNHDAMYWYRQDPGQGLRLIYYSQIVNDFQKGDIAEGYSVSREKKESFPLTVTSAQKNPTAFYLCASSRTGITEAFFGQGTRLTVV.

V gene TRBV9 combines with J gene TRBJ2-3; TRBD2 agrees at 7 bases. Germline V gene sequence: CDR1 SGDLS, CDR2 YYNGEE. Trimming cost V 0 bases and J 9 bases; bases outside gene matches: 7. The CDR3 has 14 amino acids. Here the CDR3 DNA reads TGTGCCAGCAGCGTAGCTTCCCGGGGGGAGACGCAGTATTTT. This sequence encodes CASSVASRGETQYF.

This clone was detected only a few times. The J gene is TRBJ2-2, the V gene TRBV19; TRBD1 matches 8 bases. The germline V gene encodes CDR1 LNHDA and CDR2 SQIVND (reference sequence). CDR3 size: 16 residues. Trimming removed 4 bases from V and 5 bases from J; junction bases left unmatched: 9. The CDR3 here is CASSTPGGAGTGELFF. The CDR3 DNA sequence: TGTGCCAGTAGTACCCCAGGGGGCGCGGGAACCGGGGAGCTGTTTTTT.

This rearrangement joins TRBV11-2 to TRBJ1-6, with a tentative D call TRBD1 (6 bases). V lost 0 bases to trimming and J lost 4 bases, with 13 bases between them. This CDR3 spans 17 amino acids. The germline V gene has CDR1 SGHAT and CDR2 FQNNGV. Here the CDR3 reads CASSLDPLTGYNSPLHF. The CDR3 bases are TGTGCCAGCAGCTTAGACCCTCTGACAGGATATAATTCACCCCTCCACTTT.

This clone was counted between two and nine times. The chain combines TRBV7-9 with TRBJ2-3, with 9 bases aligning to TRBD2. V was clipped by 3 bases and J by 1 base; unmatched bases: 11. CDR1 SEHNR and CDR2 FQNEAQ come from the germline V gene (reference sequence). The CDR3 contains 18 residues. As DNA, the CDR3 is TGTGCCAGCAGCTTGCGGGGTAGCGGGAGTAGTGGCACAGATACGCAGTATTTT. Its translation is CASSLRGSGSSGTDTQYF.

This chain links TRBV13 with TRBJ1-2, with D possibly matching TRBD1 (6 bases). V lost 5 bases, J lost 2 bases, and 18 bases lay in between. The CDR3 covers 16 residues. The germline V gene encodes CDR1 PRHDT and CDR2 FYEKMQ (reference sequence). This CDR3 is CASSPMGTPKNYGYTF. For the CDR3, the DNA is TGTGCCAGCAGCCCCATGGGGACACCAAAAAACTATGGCTACACCTTC.

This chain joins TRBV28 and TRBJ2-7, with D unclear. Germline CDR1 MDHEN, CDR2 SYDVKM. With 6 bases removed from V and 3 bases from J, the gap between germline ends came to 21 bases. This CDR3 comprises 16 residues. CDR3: CASSRPPAATFYEQYF. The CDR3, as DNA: TGTGCCAGCAGCCGTCCCCCGGCGGCGACCTTCTACGAGCAGTACTTC.

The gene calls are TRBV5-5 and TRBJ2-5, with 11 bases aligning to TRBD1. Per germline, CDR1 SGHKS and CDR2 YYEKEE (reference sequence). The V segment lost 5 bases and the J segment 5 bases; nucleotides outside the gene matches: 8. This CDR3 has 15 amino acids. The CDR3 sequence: CASSWVGQGVETQYF. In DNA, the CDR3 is TGTGCCAGCAGTTGGGTGGGACAGGGGGTCGAGACCCAGTACTTC.

CDR3 sequence (DNA): TGTGCCACCCGTACTAGCGGGGAAAGCACAGATACGCAGTATTTT. Amino acid sequence: CATRTSGESTDTQYF. The chain combines TRBV24-1 with TRBJ2-3; 10 positions agree with TRBD2. Germline CDR1 is KGHDR and CDR2 is SFDVKD. There are 15 residues in the CDR3. The trim removed 9 bases at V and 0 bases at J, leaving 5 bases unmatched.

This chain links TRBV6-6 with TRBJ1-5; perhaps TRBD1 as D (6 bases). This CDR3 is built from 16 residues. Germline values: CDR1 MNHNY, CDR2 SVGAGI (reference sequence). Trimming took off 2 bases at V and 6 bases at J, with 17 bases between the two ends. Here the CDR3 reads CASSYHRGGAVQPQHF. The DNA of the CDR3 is TGTGCCAGCAGTTACCATCGGGGGGGGGCAGTTCAGCCCCAGCATTTT.

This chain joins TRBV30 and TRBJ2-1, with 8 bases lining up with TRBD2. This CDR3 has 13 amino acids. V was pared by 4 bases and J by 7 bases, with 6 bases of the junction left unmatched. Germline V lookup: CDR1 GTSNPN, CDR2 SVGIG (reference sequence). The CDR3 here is CAWTPPGGNEQFF. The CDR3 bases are TGTGCCTGGACCCCGCCGGGGGGGAATGAGCAGTTCTTC.

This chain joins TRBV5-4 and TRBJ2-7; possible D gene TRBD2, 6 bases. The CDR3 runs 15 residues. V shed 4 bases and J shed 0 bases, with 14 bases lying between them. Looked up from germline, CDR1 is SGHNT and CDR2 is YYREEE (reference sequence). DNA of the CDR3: TGTGCCAGCAGCCGCTACGGGGGAAACTCCTACGAGCAGTACTTC. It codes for CASSRYGGNSYEQYF.

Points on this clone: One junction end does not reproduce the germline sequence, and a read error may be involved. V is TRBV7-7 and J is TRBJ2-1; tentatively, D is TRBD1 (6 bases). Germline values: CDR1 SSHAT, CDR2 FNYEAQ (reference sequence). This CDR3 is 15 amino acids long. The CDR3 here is CASSSGQSSYNEQFF. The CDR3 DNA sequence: TGTGCTAGCAGCTCAGGACAGTCCTCCTACAATGAGCAGTTCTTC.

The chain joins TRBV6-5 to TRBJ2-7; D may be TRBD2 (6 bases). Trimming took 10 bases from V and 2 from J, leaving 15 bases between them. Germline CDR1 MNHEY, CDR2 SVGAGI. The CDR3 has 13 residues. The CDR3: CATLGGFPYEQYF. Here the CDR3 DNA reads TGTGCCACCCTAGGAGGGTTCCCCTACGAGCAGTACTTC.

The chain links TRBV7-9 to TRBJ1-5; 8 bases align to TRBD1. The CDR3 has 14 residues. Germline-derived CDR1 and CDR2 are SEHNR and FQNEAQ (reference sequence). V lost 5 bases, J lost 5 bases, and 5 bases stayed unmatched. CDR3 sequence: CASSRGTGHQPQHF. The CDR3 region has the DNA TGTGCCAGCAGCCGGGGGACAGGACATCAGCCCCAGCATTTT.